This is a list of T cell receptor beta chains from one sample in a study of CD8 T cells in Susac syndrome. TCRdb re-called the immunoSEQ multiplex PCR reads with MiXCR, one entry per CDR3 protein. Among over 120,000 distinct CDR3 sequences, about 95% were seen once, and the ten largest hold about 0.15%. Sequenced: CD4+ T cells from PBMCs. These receptors all come from a human donor with Susac syndrome. Both conserved end residues are part of each CDR3. The D gene is left open where the match is weak. Clone size is stated in some rows and not others, as once, few, many or a class when expanded.

clone size	V gene	D gene	J gene	CDR3 protein	CDR3 DNA
.	TRBV2	.	TRBJ1-5	CASAGSNQPQHF	TGTGCCAGCGCCGGTTCCAATCAGCCCCAGCATTTT
.	TRBV5-6	.	TRBJ1-1	CASLRVNTEAFF	TGTGCCAGCCTAAGGGTGAACACTGAAGCTTTCTTT
.	TRBV29-1	.	TRBJ1-5	CSVTLELNQPQHF	TGCAGCGTTACTTTGGAACTCAATCAGCCCCAGCATTTT
.	TRBV15	.	TRBJ2-5	CATSRGLNSQETQYF	TGTGCCACCAGCAGAGGGCTCAATTCCCAAGAGACCCAGTACTTC
.	TRBV20-1	.	TRBJ1-2	CSAQSTADYGYTF	TGCAGTGCCCAGTCGACGGCAGACTATGGCTACACCTTC
.	TRBV6-6	TRBD2	TRBJ2-3	CAGRTSGRPDTQYF	TGTGCCGGAAGGACTAGCGGGAGACCAGATACGCAGTATTTT
.	TRBV7-8	.	TRBJ2-2	CASSFTWQGTGELFF	TGTGCCAGCAGCTTCACATGGCAGGGTACCGGGGAGCTGTTTTTT
few	TRBV7-2	.	TRBJ2-5	CASSRTPFSQETQYF	TGTGCCAGCAGCCGAACACCTTTCTCCCAAGAGACCCAGTACTTC
once	TRBV6-2/TRBV6-3	TRBD1	TRBJ2-7	CASSYSTRDRSYEQYF	TGTGCCAGCAGTTACTCGACCCGGGACAGGTCCTACGAGCAGTACTTC
.	TRBV30	TRBD2	TRBJ2-3	CAWRVAGGPDTQYF	TGTGCCTGGAGGGTAGCGGGAGGCCCAGATACGCAGTATTTT
.	TRBV11-2	TRBD1	TRBJ2-5	CASSWTGFLETQYF	TGTGCCAGCAGCTGGACAGGGTTCCTAGAGACCCAGTACTTC
once	TRBV9	.	TRBJ1-2	CASSVGGISNYGYTF	TGTGCCAGCAGCGTAGGAGGTATAAGCAACTATGGCTACACCTTC
.	TRBV2	.	TRBJ2-5	CASSENPGVPETQYF	TGTGCCAGCAGTGAAAATCCGGGAGTCCCCGAGACCCAGTACTTC
.	TRBV23-1	.	TRBJ2-2	CASSRRGRRANTGELFF	TGCGCCAGCAGTCGTAGGGGGAGAAGGGCGAACACCGGGGAGCTGTTTTTT
.	TRBV9	.	TRBJ1-1	CASSPNRAVLREGEAFF	TGTGCCAGCAGCCCCAATCGGGCAGTTCTTAGGGAAGGGGAAGCTTTCTTT
.	TRBV29-1	.	TRBJ1-4	CSVGRGGEKLFF	TGCAGCGTTGGCAGGGGAGGAGAAAAACTGTTTTTT
.	TRBV5-1	.	TRBJ2-1	CASSLSRGGSYNEQFF	TGCGCCAGCAGCTTGTCAAGGGGGGGCTCATACAATGAGCAGTTCTTC
.	TRBV7-9	TRBD1	TRBJ1-2	CASSVTGGYTF	TGTGCCAGCAGCGTGACAGGGGGTTACACCTTC
.	TRBV5-1	.	TRBJ1-1	CASSLLPLGDTEAFF	TGCGCCAGCAGCTTACTGCCCCTGGGAGACACTGAAGCTTTCTTT
.	TRBV5-6	.	TRBJ2-5	CASSVRTQETQYF	TGTGCCAGCAGCGTCCGGACACAAGAGACCCAGTACTTC
.	TRBV29-1	TRBD1	TRBJ1-2	CSGQGAGGYTF	TGCAGCGGACAGGGGGCTGGCGGCTACACCTTC
.	TRBV29-1	.	TRBJ1-2	CSVAPGLTNYGYTF	TGCAGCGTTGCCCCGGGACTCACAAACTATGGCTACACCTTC
.	TRBV2	.	TRBJ1-5	CASSGVDSNQPQHF	TGTGCCAGCAGTGGTGTCGATAGCAATCAGCCCCAGCATTTT